This paragraph reports one T cell receptor beta chain. At one end the junction does not follow the germline gene, possibly because of a read error. The sample originates from a study of cytomegalovirus exposure and HLA in healthy donors. CDR3 length equals 14 residues. Germline CDR1 SGHTA, CDR2 FQGNSA. The PCR was carried out with 60 Vbeta primers and 13 Jbeta primers. Generated by immunoSEQ multiplex PCR, the TCRdb table keeps only in-frame clones and is missing some. The profile shows fewer than 200,000 clones, approximately 80% of them singletons. The receptor was isolated from a female donor in good health and CMV-seronegative. The genes are TRBV7-2 and TRBJ2-5; 9 bases line up with TRBD2. The sample taken for sequencing was PBMCs. The CDR3 spells CASTLIAGVETQYF. The CDR3 coding sequence is TGTGCCAGCACCTTAATAGCGGGGGTTGAGACCCAGTACTTC.